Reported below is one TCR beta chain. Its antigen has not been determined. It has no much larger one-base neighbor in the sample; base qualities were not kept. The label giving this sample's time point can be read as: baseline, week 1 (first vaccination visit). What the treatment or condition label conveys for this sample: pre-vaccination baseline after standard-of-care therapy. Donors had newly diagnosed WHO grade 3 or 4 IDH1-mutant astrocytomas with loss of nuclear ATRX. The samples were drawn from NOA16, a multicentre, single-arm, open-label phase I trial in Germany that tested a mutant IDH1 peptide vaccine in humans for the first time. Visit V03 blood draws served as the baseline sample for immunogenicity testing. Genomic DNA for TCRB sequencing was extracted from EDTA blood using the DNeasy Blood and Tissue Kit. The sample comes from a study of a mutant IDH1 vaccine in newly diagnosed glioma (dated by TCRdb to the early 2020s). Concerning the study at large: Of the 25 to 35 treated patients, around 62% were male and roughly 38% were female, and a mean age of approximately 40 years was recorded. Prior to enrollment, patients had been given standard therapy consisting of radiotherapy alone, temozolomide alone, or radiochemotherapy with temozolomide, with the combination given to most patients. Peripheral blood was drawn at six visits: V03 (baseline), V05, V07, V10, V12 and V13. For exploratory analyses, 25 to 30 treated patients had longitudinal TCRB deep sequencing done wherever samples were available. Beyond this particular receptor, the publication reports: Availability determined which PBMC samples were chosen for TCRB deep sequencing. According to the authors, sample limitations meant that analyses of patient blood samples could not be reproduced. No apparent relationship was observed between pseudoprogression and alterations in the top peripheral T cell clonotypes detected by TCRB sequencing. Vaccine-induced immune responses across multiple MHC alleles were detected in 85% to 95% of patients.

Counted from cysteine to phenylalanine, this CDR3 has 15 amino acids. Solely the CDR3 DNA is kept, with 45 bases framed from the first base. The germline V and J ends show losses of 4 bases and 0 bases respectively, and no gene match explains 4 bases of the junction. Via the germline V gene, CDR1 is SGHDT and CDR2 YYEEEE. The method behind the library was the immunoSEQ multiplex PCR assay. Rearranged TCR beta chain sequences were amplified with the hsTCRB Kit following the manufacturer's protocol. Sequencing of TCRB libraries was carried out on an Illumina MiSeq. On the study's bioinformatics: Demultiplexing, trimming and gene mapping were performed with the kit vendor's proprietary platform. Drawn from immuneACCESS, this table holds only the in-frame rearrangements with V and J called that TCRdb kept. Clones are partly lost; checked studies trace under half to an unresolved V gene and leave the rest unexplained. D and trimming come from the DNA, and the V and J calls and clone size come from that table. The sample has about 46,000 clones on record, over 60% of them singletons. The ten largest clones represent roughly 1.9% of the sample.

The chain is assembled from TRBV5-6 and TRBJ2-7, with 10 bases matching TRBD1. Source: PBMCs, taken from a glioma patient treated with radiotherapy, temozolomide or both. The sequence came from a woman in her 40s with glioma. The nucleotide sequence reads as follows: TGTGCCAGCAGCCCCGGGACAGGGGACTCCTACGAGCAGTACTTC. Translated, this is CASSPGTGDSYEQYF.